This TCR beta chain was recovered during a study of shared clonotypes between healthy human individuals. Deep was the level used in running the assay. Libraries were prepared by immunoSEQ multiplex PCR; TCRdb keeps only in-frame clonotypes and omits some of them. The sample has around 2,000,000 clones; 85% to 95% are singletons. Study-wide findings and caveats: Estimated clonotype richness was generally higher in naive than memory subsets.

Worth noting for this clone: The antigen is undetermined.

CD45RO-negative CD8 cells positively selected for CCR7 made up the naive population, which excluded terminally differentiated effector memory CD45RA+ cells. This TCR derives from a man between 18 and 29 years old in good health. Some clones in this sample may be carry-over from other donors' samples. Sequenced material: naive CD8+ T cells from PBMCs.

CDR3 in DNA: TGTGCCAGCAGTCCAAACCCTCCAGGGTCCGGCTACACCTTC. Protein product: CASSPNPPGSGYTF. This rearrangement joins TRBV6-5 to TRBJ1-2; TRBD1 is a possible D gene (5 bases). Germline V CDR1 and CDR2: MNHEY, SVGAGI. The ends were cut back, 5 bases at V and 8 bases at J, with 18 bases in the middle. This CDR3 has 14 residues.